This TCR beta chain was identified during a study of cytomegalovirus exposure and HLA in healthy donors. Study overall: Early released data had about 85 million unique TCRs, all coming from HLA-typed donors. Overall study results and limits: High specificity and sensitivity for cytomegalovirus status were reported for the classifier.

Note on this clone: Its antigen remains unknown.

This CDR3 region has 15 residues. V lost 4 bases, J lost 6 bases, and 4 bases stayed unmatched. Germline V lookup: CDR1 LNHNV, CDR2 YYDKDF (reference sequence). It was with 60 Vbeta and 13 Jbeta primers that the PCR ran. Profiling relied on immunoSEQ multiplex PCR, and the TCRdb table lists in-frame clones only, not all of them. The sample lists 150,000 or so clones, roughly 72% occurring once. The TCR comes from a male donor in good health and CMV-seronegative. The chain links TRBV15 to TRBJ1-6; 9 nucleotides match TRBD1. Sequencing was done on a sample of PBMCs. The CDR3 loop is CATSTQQGANSPLHF. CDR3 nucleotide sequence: TGTGCCACCAGCACCCAACAGGGGGCTAATTCACCCCTCCACTTT.